This T cell receptor beta chain was recovered during a study of blood T cell repertoires in COVID-19. Study information: Sites across the United States, Italy and Spain contributed samples from acute and convalescent COVID-19.

Losses at the gene ends were 4 bases for V and 5 bases for J; bases not matched to a gene: 7. The germline gives CDR1 MNHEY, CDR2 SVGAGI. The CDR3 runs to 14 residues. In the original processing: Quantification of nucleated cells was approximated via reference gene primer amplification. Sequencing used immunoSEQ multiplex PCR; TCRdb keeps in-frame clones, though not all of them. V, J and clone size derive from that table, while D and trimming were established from the DNA sequence. The sample yields almost 55,000 clones, less than 90% seen once. The sequencing input was peripheral blood. The chain is built from TRBV6-5 and TRBJ2-5, with 7 bases that match TRBD2. The TCR originated in a middle-aged man with acute or convalescent COVID-19. The CDR3 DNA reads as TGTGCCAGCAGTTTCCTGACTAGCCGGGAGACCCAGTACTTC. Translated, it gives CASSFLTSRETQYF.